Included here is one T cell receptor beta chain sequence, with context. V dropped 6 bases and J dropped 4 bases, with 18 bases sitting between them. This CDR3 comprises 15 residues. Germline assignment: CDR1 MNHEY and CDR2 SMNVEV (reference sequence). The authors reverse transcribed all of the isolated RNA, so sequencing captured expressed TCRB transcripts. Measured with immunoSEQ multiplex PCR; TCRdb has only the in-frame clones, and not every one. This table has more than 150,000 clones, around 13% appearing once. The sample originates from a study of beta chain features in type 1 diabetes. The sequenced sample was central memory CD4+ T cells from blood. The J gene is TRBJ2-5, the V gene TRBV27, with D possibly being TRBD2 (5 bases). This TCR was sampled from a woman younger than 30 in good health. The chain's CDR3 is CASSSAGRGRETQYF. The CDR3 DNA follows: TGTGCCAGCAGCTCTGCGGGTCGGGGAAGAGAGACCCAGTACTTC.